This paragraph covers one T cell receptor beta chain sequence. Produced via immunoSEQ multiplex PCR; TCRdb's table is partial and in-frame only. The sample contains approximately 79,000 clones, 80% to 90% of which appear only once. Unmatched junction bases numbered 9, after V lost 2 bases and J lost 4 bases. This CDR3 comprises 17 residues. Per germline, CDR1 SSHAT and CDR2 FNYEAQ (reference sequence). This sample is drawn from a study of T cell responses to AZD1222 COVID-19 vaccine. This chain uses TRBV7-7 with TRBJ2-1; 9 bases are a match to TRBD1. Specimen: peripheral blood, collected on day 0 of AZD1222 vaccination. The source is an adult in good health. CDR3 amino acids: CASSLSWGTGSYNEQFF. DNA for the CDR3: TGTGCCAGCAGCTTATCTTGGGGGACAGGGTCTTACAATGAGCAGTTCTTC.